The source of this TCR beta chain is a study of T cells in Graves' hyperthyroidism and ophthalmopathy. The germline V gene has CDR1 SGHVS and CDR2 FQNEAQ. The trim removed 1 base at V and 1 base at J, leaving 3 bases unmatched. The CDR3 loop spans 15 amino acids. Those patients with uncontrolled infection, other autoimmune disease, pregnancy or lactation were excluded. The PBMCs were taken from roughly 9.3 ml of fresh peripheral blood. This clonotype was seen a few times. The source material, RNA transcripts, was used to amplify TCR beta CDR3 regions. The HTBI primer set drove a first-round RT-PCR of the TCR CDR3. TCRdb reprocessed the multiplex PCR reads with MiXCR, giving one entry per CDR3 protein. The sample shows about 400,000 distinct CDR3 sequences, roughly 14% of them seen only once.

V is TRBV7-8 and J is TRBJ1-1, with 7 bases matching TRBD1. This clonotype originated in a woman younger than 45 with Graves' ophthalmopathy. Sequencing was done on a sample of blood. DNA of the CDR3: TGTGCCAGCAGCTTAGTACAGGGGCGGAACACTGAAGCTTTCTTT. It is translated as CASSLVQGRNTEAFF.